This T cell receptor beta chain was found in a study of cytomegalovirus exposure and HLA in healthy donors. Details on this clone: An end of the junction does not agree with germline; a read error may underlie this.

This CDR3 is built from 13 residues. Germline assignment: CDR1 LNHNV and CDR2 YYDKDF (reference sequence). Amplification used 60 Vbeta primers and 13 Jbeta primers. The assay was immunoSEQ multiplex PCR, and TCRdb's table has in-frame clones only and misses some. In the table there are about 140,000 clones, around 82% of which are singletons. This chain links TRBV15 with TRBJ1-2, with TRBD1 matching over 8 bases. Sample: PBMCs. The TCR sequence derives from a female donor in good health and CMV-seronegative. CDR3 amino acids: CATSTTRQGPPRF. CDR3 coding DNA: TGTGCCACCAGCACAACAAGACAGGGGCCCCCCAGATTC. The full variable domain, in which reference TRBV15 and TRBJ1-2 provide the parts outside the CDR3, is DAMVIQNPRYQVTQFGKPVTLSCSQTLNHNVMYWYQQKSSQAPKLLFHYYDKDFNNEADTPDNFQSRRPNTSFCFLDIRSPGLGDTAMYLCATSTTRQGPPRFGSGTRLTVV.